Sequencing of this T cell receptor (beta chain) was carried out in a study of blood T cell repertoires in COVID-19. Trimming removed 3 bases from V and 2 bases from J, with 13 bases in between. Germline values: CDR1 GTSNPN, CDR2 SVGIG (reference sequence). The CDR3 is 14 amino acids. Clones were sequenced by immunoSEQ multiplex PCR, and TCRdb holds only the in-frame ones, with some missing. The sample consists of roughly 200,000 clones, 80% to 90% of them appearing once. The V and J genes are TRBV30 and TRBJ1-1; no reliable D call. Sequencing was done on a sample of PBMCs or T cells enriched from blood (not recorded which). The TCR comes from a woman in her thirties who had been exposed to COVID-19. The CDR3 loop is CAWSPGGLNTEAFF. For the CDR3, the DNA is TGTGCCTGGAGCCCGGGAGGCCTAAACACTGAAGCTTTCTTT.